Listed below are T cell receptor beta chains from one sample, sequenced in a study of blood T cell repertoires in COVID-19. Clones were sequenced by immunoSEQ multiplex PCR, and TCRdb holds only the in-frame ones, with some missing. This table has nearly 350,000 clones, roughly nine tenths appearing once. Sequencing input: PBMCs or T cells enriched from blood (not recorded which). All receptors come from a woman aged 25-40 years who had recovered from COVID-19. Both conserved end residues are part of each CDR3. The order of the fields is V gene, J gene, D gene, clone size, CDR3 protein, CDR3 DNA. D genes are given only for firm matches. A clone size is listed for some rows: how often the clone was seen (once, few, many), or a class if it is expanded.

>TRBV11-3|TRBJ2-7|-|few
CASSLGPKYEQYF
TGTGCCAGCAGCTTAGGGCCGAAATACGAGCAGTACTTC
>TRBV28|TRBJ1-3|-|-
CASSTRGAGNTIYF
TGTGCCAGCAGTACCAGGGGTGCTGGAAACACCATATATTTT
>TRBV5-7|TRBJ1-5|TRBD1|-
CASSARGQGSLVSNQPQHF
TGTGCCAGCAGCGCCCGGGGACAGGGGAGCTTAGTAAGCAATCAGCCCCAGCATTTT
>TRBV30|TRBJ1-1|-|-
CAWNRLTTEAFF
TGTGCCTGGAACAGGTTAACCACTGAAGCTTTCTTT
>TRBV5-1|TRBJ1-6|-|-
CASSLAGRYSPLHF
TGCGCCAGCAGCTTGGCCGGGAGGTATTCACCCCTCCACTTT
>TRBV7-9|TRBJ1-4|-|-
CASSAGWGEKLFF
TGTGCCAGCAGCGCAGGGTGGGGAGAAAAACTGTTTTTT
>TRBV7-8|TRBJ1-1|-|-
CASSTLDKGTMNTEAFF
TGTGCCAGCAGCACACTGGACAAGGGGACTATGAACACTGAAGCTTTCTTT
>TRBV2|TRBJ2-5|-|-
CASSVVSGETQYF
TGTGCCAGCAGTGTGGTCAGCGGTGAAACCCAGTACTTC
>TRBV12-5|TRBJ2-1|TRBD2|once
CASLASGISYNEQFF
TGTGCTAGCTTGGCTAGCGGGATCTCCTACAATGAGCAGTTCTTC
>TRBV19|TRBJ2-7|-|-
CASSKEGSYEQYF
TGTGCCAGTAGTAAGGAGGGAAGTTACGAGCAGTACTTC
>TRBV18|TRBJ1-1|-|-
CASSLNKDGQEAFF
TGTGCCAGCTCACTAAATAAGGATGGGCAGGAAGCTTTCTTT
>TRBV29-1|TRBJ2-1|-|-
CSVEGYSGVSSYNEQFF
TGCAGCGTTGAAGGCTACTCGGGTGTATCCTCCTACAATGAGCAGTTCTTC
>TRBV29-1|TRBJ2-1|TRBD2|-
CSVDPRGSHNEQFF
TGCAGCGTTGATCCGCGGGGGAGCCACAATGAGCAGTTCTTC
>TRBV19|TRBJ2-5|TRBD2|-
CASSLRGIAGGNTPQETQYF
TGTGCCAGTAGTCTACGAGGGATAGCGGGGGGTAACACGCCCCAGGAGACCCAGTACTTC